This TCR beta chain derives from a study of prognosis after radiotherapy for stage I lung cancer. About the study: The tumors were adenocarcinoma in around 11 patients (squamous cell carcinoma in more than five). Study-wide points: Between patients with and without metastases, TRBV and TRBJ gene usage reportedly differed.

Two separate time points each saw a draw of roughly 6 milliliters of peripheral blood. This clonotype was seen repeatedly, ten times or more. Antigen: not known. The CDR3 runs 17 residues. With V trimmed by 4 bases and J by 4 bases, 10 bases remained unmatched. Per germline, CDR1 PRHDT and CDR2 FYEKMQ (reference sequence). Researchers used two-round multiplex PCR to amplify TCR beta CDR3 starting from genomic DNA. The first round of PCR was done with primers that matched each TRBV and TRBJ gene. TCRdb passed the multiplex PCR reads through MiXCR, listing each CDR3 protein once. This sample has about 59,000 distinct CDR3 sequences, with around 27% found just once.

This TCR was recovered from a donor of 50 years or more with non-small cell lung cancer. The sample consisted of PBMCs, taken before or after stereotactic body radiation therapy (not recorded which). The chain recombines TRBV13 with TRBJ1-6, with 7 positions matching TRBD1. The chain's CDR3 is CASSSRQGGDYNSPLHF. For the CDR3, the DNA is TGTGCCAGCAGCTCGAGACAGGGTGGGGATTATAATTCACCCCTCCACTTT.